The T cell receptor beta chain described here comes from a study of blood T cell repertoires in COVID-19. Study-level background: Whether acute or convalescent, the COVID-19 samples came from the United States, Italy and Spain. Sample material is recorded as cDNA or gDNA derived from T cells, B-cell-depleted T cells, or PBMCs.

Per the authors' pipeline: Reference gene primers were amplified, and this amplification served to estimate nucleated cell counts. Generated by immunoSEQ multiplex PCR, the TCRdb table keeps only in-frame clones and is missing some. The V and J calls and clone size were taken over from that table, and D and trimming were inferred from the DNA. The sample carries under 300,000 clones, 88% recorded once. The specimen was PBMCs or T cells enriched from blood (not recorded which). The source of this sequence is a woman aged 50 to 60 who had recovered from COVID-19.

CDR3 nucleotides: TGTGCCGCTGGGGAGGGCAATCAGCCCCAGCATTTT. Protein product: CAAGEGNQPQHF. The V and J genes are TRBV6-5 and TRBJ1-5, with unresolved D. V gave up 11 bases and J gave up 2 bases, with 10 bases separating them. The germline gives CDR1 MNHEY, CDR2 SVGAGI. The CDR3 has 12 amino acids.